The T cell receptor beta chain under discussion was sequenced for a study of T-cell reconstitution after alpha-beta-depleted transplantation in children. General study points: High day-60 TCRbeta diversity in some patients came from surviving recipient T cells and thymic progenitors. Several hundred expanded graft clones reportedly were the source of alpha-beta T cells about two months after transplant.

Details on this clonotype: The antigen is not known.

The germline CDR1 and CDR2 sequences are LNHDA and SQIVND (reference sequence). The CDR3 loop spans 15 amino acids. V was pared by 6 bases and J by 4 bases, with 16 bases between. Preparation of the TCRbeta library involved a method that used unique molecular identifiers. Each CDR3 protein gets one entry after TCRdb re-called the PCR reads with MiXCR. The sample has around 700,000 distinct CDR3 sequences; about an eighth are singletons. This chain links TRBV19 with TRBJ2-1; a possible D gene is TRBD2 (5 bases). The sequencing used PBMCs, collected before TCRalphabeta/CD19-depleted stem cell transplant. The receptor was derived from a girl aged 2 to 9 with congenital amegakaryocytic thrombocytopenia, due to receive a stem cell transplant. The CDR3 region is CASRRVAEVYNEQFF. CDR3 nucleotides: TGTGCCAGTAGGAGAGTGGCGGAGGTATACAATGAGCAGTTCTTC. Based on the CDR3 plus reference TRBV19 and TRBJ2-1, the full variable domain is DGGITQSPKYLFRKEGQNVTLSCEQNLNHDAMYWYRQDPGQGLRLIYYSQIVNDFQKGDIAEGYSVSREKKESFPLTVTSAQKNPTAFYLCASRRVAEVYNEQFFGPGTRLTVL.